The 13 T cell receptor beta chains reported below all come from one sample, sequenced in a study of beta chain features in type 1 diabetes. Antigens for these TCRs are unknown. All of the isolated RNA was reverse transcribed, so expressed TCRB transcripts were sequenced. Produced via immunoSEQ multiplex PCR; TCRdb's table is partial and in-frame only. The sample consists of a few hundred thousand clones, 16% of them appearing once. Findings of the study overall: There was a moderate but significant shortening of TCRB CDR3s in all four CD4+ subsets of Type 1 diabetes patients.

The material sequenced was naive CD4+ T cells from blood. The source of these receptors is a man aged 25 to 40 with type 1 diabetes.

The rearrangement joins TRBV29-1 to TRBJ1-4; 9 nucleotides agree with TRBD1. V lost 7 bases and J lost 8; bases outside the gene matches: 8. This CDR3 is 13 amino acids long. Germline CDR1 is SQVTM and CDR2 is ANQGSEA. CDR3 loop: CSADPGQGEKLFF. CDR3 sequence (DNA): TGCAGCGCCGACCCGGGACAGGGCGAAAAACTGTTTTTT.

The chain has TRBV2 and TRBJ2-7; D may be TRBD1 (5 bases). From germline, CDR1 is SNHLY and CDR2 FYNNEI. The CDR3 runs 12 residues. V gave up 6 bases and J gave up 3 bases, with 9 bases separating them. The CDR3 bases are TGTGCCAGCAGCAAACAGGACTACGAGCAGTACTTC. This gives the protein CASSKQDYEQYF.

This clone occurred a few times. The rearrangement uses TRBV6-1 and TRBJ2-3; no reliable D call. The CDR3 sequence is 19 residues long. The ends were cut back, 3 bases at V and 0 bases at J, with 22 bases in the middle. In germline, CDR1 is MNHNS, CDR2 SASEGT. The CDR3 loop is CASSEDLFATPRSTDTQYF. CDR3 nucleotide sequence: TGTGCCAGCAGTGAGGATCTCTTTGCCACGCCTCGGAGCACAGATACGCAGTATTTT.

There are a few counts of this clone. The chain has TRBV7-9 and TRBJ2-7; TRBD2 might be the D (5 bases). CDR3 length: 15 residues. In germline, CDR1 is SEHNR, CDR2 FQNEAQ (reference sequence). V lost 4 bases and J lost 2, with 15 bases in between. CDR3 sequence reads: CASSSDGEITYEQYF. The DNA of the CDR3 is TGTGCCAGCAGCTCCGACGGGGAAATTACCTACGAGCAGTACTTC.

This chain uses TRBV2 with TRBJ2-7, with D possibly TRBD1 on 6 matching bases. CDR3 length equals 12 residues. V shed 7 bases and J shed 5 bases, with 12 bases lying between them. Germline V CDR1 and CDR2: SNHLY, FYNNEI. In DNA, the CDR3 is TGTGCCAGCACCGAAGGGGGAGACGAGCAGTACTTC. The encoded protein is CASTEGGDEQYF. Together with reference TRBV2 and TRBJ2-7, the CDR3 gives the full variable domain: EPEVTQTPSHQVTQMGQEVILRCVPISNHLYFYWYRQILGQKVEFLVSFYNNEISEKSEIFDDQFSVERPDGSNFTLKIRSTKLEDSAMYFCASTEGGDEQYFGPGTRLTVT.

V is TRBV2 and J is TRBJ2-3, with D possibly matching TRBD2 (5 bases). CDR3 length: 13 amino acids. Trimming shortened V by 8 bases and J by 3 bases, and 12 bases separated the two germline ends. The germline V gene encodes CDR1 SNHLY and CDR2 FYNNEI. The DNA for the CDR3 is TGTGCCAGCGAGAGCGGCGGGACAGATACGCAGTATTTT. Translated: CASESGGTDTQYF. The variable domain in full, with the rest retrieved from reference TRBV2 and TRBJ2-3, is EPEVTQTPSHQVTQMGQEVILRCVPISNHLYFYWYRQILGQKVEFLVSFYNNEISEKSEIFDDQFSVERPDGSNFTLKIRSTKLEDSAMYFCASESGGTDTQYFGPGTRLTVL.

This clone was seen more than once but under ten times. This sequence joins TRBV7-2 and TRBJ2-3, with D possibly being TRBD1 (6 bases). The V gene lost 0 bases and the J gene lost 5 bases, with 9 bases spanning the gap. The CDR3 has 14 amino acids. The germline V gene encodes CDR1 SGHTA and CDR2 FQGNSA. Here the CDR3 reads CASSLAEGVDTQYF. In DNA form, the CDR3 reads TGTGCCAGCAGCTTAGCCGAGGGGGTAGATACGCAGTATTTT.

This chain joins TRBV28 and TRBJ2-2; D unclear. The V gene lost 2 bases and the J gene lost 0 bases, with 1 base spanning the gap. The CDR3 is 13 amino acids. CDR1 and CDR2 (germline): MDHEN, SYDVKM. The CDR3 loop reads CASSLTNTGELFF. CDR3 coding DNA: TGTGCCAGCAGTTTAACGAACACCGGGGAGCTGTTTTTT.

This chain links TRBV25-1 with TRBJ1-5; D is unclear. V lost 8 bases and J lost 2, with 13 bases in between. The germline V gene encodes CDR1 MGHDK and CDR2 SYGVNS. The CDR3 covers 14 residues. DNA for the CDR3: TGTGCCAGCTCGGGGTCTGGCGGCAATCAGCCCCAGCATTTT. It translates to CASSGSGGNQPQHF.

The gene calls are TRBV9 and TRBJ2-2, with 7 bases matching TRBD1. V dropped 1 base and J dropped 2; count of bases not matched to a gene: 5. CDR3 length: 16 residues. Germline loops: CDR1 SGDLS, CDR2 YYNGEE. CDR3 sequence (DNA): TGTGCCAGCAGCGTAAGACGGGACAGAAACACCGGGGAGCTGTTTTTT. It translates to CASSVRRDRNTGELFF.

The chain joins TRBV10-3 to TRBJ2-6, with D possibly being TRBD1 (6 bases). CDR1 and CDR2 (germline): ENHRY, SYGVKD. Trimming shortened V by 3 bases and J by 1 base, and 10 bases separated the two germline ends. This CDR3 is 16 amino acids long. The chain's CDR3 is CAISEEQGSGANVLTF. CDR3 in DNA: TGTGCCATCAGTGAAGAACAGGGATCTGGGGCCAACGTCCTGACTTTC.

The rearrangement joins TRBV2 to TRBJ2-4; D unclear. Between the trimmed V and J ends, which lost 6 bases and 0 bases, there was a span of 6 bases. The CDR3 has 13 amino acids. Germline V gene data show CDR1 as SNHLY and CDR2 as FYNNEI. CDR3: CASRELAKNIQYF. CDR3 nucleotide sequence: TGTGCCAGCAGGGAACTAGCCAAAAACATTCAGTACTTC. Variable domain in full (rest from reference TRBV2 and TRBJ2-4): EPEVTQTPSHQVTQMGQEVILRCVPISNHLYFYWYRQILGQKVEFLVSFYNNEISEKSEIFDDQFSVERPDGSNFTLKIRSTKLEDSAMYFCASRELAKNIQYFGAGTRLSVL.

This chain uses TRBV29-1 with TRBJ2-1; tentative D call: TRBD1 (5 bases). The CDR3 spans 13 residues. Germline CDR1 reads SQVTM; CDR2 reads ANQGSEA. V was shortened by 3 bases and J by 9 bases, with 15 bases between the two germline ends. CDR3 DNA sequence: TGCAGCGTTGAGCAGGGCTCAAAAGGTGAGCAGTTCTTC. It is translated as CSVEQGSKGEQFF.